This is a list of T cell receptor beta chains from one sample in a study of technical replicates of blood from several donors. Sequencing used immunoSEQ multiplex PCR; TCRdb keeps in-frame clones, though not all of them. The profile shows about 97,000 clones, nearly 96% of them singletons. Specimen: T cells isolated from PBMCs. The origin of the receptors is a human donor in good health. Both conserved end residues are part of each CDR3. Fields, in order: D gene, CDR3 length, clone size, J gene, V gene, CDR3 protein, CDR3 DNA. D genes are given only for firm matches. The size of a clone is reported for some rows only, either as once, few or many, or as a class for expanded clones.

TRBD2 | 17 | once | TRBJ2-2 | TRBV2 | CASSIRPSGGAGGELFF | TGTGCCAGCAGTATTCGACCTAGCGGGGGGGCAGGCGGGGAGCTGTTTTTT
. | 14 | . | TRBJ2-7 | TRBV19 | CASRQVLNSYEQYF | TGTGCCAGTCGACAGGTCCTCAATTCCTACGAGCAGTACTTC
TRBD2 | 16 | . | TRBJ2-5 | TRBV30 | CACKRGSGGARETQYF | TGTGCCTGTAAAAGGGGTAGCGGGGGGGCCCGGGAGACCCAGTACTTC
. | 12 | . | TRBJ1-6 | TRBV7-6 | CASSLSNSPLHF | TGTGCCAGCAGCTTATCGAATTCACCCCTCCACTTT
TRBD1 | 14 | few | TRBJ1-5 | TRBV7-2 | CASSLGQGDQPQHF | TGTGCCAGCAGCCTTGGACAGGGCGATCAGCCCCAGCATTTT
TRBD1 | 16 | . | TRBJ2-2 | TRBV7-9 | CASSLATGAHTGELFF | TGTGCCAGCAGCTTAGCCACAGGGGCCCACACCGGGGAGCTGTTTTTT
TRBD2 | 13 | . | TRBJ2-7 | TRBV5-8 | CASSYGGTYEQYF | TGTGCCAGCAGCTACGGGGGGACCTACGAGCAGTACTTC
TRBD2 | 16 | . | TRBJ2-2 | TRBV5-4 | CASSTSGRAVSGELFF | TGTGCCAGCAGCACCAGCGGGAGGGCCGTTTCCGGGGAGCTGTTTTTT
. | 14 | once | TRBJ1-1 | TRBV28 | CASSVYGVDTEAFF | TGTGCCAGCAGTGTCTACGGGGTTGACACTGAAGCTTTCTTT
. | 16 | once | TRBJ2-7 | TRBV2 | CASTPPLRDTYYEQYF | TGTGCCAGCACCCCCCCCCTCCGGGACACCTACTACGAGCAGTACTTC
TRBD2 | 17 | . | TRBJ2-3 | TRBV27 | CASSLIPGGLAGDTQYF | TGTGCCAGCAGTTTAATCCCCGGGGGACTAGCGGGAGATACGCAGTATTTT
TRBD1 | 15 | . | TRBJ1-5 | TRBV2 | CASKRDRGRYQPQHF | TGTGCCAGCAAAAGGGACAGGGGGCGATATCAGCCCCAGCATTTT
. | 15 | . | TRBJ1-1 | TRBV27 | CASSARQRSNTEAFF | TGTGCCAGCAGTGCCCGACAGCGATCGAACACTGAAGCTTTCTTT
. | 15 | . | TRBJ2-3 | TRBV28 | CASSLVQVAANTQYF | TGTGCCAGCAGTTTAGTACAGGTAGCCGCAAATACGCAGTATTTT
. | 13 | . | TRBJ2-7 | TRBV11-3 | CASSLQPGYEQYF | TGTGCCAGCAGCTTACAACCGGGCTACGAGCAGTACTTC
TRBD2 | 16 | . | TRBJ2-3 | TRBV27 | CASSFTSGRGTDTQYF | TGTGCCAGCAGTTTCACTAGCGGGAGGGGAACAGATACGCAGTATTTT
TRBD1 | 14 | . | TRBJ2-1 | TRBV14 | CASSQPGGDNEQFF | TGTGCCAGCAGCCAACCAGGGGGCGACAATGAGCAGTTCTTC
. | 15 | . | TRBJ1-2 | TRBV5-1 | CASSLDQGGADGYTF | TGCGCCAGCAGCTTGGACCAGGGAGGCGCCGATGGCTACACCTTC
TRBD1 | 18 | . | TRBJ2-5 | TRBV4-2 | CASSQVSSRDRAIETQYF | TGTGCCAGCAGCCAAGTATCTTCGAGGGACAGGGCAATAGAGACCCAGTACTTC
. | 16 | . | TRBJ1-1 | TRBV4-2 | CASSQAPGQTNTEAFF | TGTGCCAGCAGCCAAGCACCGGGACAAACGAACACTGAAGCTTTCTTT
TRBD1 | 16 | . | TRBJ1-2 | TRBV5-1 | CASSLEGARLSDDYTF | TGCGCCAGCAGCTTGGAGGGGGCGCGTCTATCGGATGACTACACCTTC
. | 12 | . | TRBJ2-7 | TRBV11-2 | CASSRGSYEQYF | TGTGCCAGCAGCCGCGGCTCCTACGAGCAGTACTTC
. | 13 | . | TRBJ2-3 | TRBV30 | CATAAGNTDTQYF | TGTGCTACCGCGGCGGGGAACACAGATACGCAGTATTTT
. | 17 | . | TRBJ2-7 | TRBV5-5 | CASSLTNRGTASYEQYF | TGTGCCAGCAGCTTGACCAATCGGGGGACGGCTTCCTACGAGCAGTACTTC
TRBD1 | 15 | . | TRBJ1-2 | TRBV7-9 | CASSLGKGGDYGYTF | TGTGCCAGCAGCTTAGGAAAAGGGGGCGACTATGGCTACACCTTC
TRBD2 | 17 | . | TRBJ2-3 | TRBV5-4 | CASSSPGLQSLTDTQYF | TGTGCCAGCAGCTCGCCGGGACTACAAAGCCTCACAGATACGCAGTATTTT
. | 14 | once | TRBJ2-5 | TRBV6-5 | CASSSQGLRVTQYF | TGTGCCAGCAGTTCACAGGGTCTTAGAGTGACCCAGTACTTC
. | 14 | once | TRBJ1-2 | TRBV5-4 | CASSLKDLGYGYTF | TGTGCCAGCAGCTTGAAGGACTTAGGGTATGGCTACACCTTC
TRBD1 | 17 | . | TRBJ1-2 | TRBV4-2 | CASSQTYGTGGFYGYTF | TGTGCCAGCAGCCAGACTTACGGGACAGGAGGGTTCTATGGCTACACCTTC
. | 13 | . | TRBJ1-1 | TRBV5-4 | CASSGGENTEAFF | TGTGCCAGCAGCGGGGGGGAGAACACTGAAGCTTTCTTT
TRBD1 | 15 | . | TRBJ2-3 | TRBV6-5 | CASSYLTGSTDTQYF | TGTGCCAGCAGTTACCTGACAGGGAGCACAGATACGCAGTATTTT
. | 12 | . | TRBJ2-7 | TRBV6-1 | CAVRLFQYEQYF | TGTGCCGTTCGACTGTTCCAGTACGAGCAGTACTTC
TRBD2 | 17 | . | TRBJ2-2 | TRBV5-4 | CASSFQAGGGPPGELFF | TGTGCCAGCAGCTTTCAGGCGGGCGGGGGGCCCCCCGGGGAGCTGTTTTTT
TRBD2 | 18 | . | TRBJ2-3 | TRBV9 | CASSSPVAGGPGTDTQYF | TGTGCCAGCAGCTCCCCGGTAGCGGGGGGGCCTGGCACAGATACGCAGTATTTT
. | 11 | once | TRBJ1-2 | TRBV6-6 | CASSLGSGYTF | TGTGCCAGCAGTTTGGGGAGTGGCTACACCTTC
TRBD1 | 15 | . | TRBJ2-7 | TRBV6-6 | CASSYDRGKFYEQYF | TGTGCCAGCAGTTACGACAGGGGGAAGTTCTACGAGCAGTACTTC
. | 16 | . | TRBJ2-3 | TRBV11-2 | CASSSTGASRTDTQYF | TGTGCCAGCAGCTCCACTGGGGCGAGTAGGACAGATACGCAGTATTTT
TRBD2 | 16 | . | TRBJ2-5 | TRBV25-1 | CASSEMGLAVQETQYF | TGTGCCAGCAGTGAAATGGGACTAGCGGTTCAAGAGACCCAGTACTTC
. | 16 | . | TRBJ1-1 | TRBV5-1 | CASSLGQGLRNTEAFF | TGCGCCAGCAGCTTGGGGCAGGGGTTAAGAAACACTGAAGCTTTCTTT
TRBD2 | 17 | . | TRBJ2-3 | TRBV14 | CASSRGLAGVTTDTQYF | TGTGCCAGCAGCCGGGGGCTAGCGGGGGTCACCACAGATACGCAGTATTTT
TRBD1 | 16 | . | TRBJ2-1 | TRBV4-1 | CASSQDFTGALYEQFF | TGCGCCAGCAGCCAAGATTTTACAGGGGCCCTCTATGAGCAGTTCTTC
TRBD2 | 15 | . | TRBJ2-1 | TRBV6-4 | CASSDPGLANNEQFF | TGTGCCAGCAGTGACCCGGGACTAGCGAACAATGAGCAGTTCTTC
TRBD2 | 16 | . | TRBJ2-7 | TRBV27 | CASTPRAGGSIREQYF | TGTGCCAGCACCCCTCGGGCGGGAGGAAGTATCCGCGAGCAGTACTTC